One sample yielded the 2 T cell receptor beta chains listed below, sequenced in a study of T cells in Graves' hyperthyroidism and ophthalmopathy. Authors of the study amplified TCR beta CDR3 regions from RNA transcripts. Carried out on the TCR CDR3, a first-round RT-PCR used the HTBI primer set. One entry per CDR3 protein results from TCRdb running MiXCR on the multiplex PCR reads. This table has approximately 100,000 distinct CDR3 sequences, roughly 47% appearing once. Sequences were obtained from blood. These receptors came from a man between 40 and 49 years old with Graves' hyperthyroidism.

This clonotype was picked up many times. The rearrangement links TRBV20-1 to TRBJ2-7, with 8 bases fitting TRBD2. The germline V gene has CDR1 DFQATT and CDR2 SNEGSKA (reference sequence). V lost 0 bases to trimming and J lost 2 bases; unmatched junction nucleotides: 6. This CDR3 has 15 amino acids. The CDR3 protein is CSARDFLAGTYEQYF. DNA for the CDR3: TGCAGTGCTAGAGACTTCTTAGCGGGGACCTACGAGCAGTACTTC.

In its sample, this clonotype was seen many times. The chain employs TRBV12-3 or TRBV12-4 and TRBJ1-6, with 10 nucleotides matching TRBD1. This CDR3 comprises 15 residues. V lost 6 bases and J lost 9; bases outside the gene matches: 8. This CDR3 reads CASRTGTGVGSPLHF. The CDR3 nucleotides are TGTGCCAGCAGGACCGGGACAGGGGTTGGTTCACCCCTCCACTTT.